This T cell receptor beta chain emerged from a study of blood T cell repertoires in COVID-19. Source study methods: How many nucleated cells were present was estimated from reference gene primer amplification. TCRdb's table, derived via immunoSEQ multiplex PCR, lists solely in-frame clones and lacks some. V, J and clone size derive from that table, while D and trimming were established from the DNA sequence. The table records about 270,000 clones, around 89% of them present only once. The sample comprised PBMCs or T cells enriched from blood (not recorded which). The sequence was collected from a woman aged 25-40 years with acute COVID-19.

In DNA form, the CDR3 reads TGTGCCACCAGCAGTCATACAGGGGGCAGTCAGCCCCAGCATTTT. Translated, it gives CATSSHTGGSQPQHF. The chain has TRBV15 and TRBJ1-5, with 9 positions matching TRBD1. This CDR3 is built from 15 residues. V trimming: 3 bases; J trimming: 6 bases; junction bases outside the gene matches: 6. CDR1 is LNHNV, CDR2 YYDKDF, per germline (reference sequence).